This T cell receptor beta chain was recorded in a study of blood T cell repertoires in COVID-19. The length of the CDR3 is 14 residues. Trimming removed 5 bases from V and 6 bases from J, with 11 bases in between. The germline V gene encodes CDR1 PRHDT and CDR2 FYEKMQ (reference sequence). Original analysis: Amplified reference gene primers provided the basis for estimating nucleated cell counts. Measured with immunoSEQ multiplex PCR; TCRdb has only the in-frame clones, and not every one. V and J calls and clone size follow that table, whereas D and trimming were derived from the DNA. The sample consists of 350,000 to 400,000 clones, around 87% of them appearing once. Enrollees, roughly 18 to 89 years old, lived in roughly 24 US areas. Allocation to cohorts depended on clinical history reported by the participants.

The rearrangement links TRBV13 to TRBJ1-6; D possibly corresponds to TRBD1 (6 bases). This receptor was taken from a woman aged 25 to 39 with acute COVID-19. Sequences were obtained from PBMCs or T cells enriched from blood (not recorded which). Written as DNA, the CDR3 is TGTGCCAGCAGCCCAGGGGTCGGTAATTCACCCCTCCACTTT. It encodes CASSPGVGNSPLHF.